This T cell receptor (beta chain) was documented in a study of blood T cell repertoires in COVID-19. Study-level background: Specimens from acute and convalescent COVID-19 originated in the United States, Italy and Spain.

How the authors handled the data: Amplification from reference gene primers served as the basis for estimated nucleated cell counts. Clones were read by immunoSEQ multiplex PCR, and TCRdb kept only the in-frame ones, dropping some. The D gene and trimming were derived from the DNA, and the V and J assignments and clone size from that table. The repertoire holds 200,000 to 250,000 clones, with 65% to 90% as singletons. There are 16 residues in the CDR3. V lost 3 bases to trimming and J lost 0 bases; unmatched junction nucleotides: 5. Germline V lookup: CDR1 MNHEY, CDR2 SMNVEV (reference sequence). The sequenced sample was peripheral blood. The chain uses TRBV27 and TRBJ2-4; 7 bases agree with TRBD1. This clonotype was sampled from a human donor in a cohort sampled during active COVID-19. The DNA for the CDR3 is TGTGCCAGCAGTTTTAAGGGACAGCTAGCCAAAAACATTCAGTACTTC. Translating gives CASSFKGQLAKNIQYF.